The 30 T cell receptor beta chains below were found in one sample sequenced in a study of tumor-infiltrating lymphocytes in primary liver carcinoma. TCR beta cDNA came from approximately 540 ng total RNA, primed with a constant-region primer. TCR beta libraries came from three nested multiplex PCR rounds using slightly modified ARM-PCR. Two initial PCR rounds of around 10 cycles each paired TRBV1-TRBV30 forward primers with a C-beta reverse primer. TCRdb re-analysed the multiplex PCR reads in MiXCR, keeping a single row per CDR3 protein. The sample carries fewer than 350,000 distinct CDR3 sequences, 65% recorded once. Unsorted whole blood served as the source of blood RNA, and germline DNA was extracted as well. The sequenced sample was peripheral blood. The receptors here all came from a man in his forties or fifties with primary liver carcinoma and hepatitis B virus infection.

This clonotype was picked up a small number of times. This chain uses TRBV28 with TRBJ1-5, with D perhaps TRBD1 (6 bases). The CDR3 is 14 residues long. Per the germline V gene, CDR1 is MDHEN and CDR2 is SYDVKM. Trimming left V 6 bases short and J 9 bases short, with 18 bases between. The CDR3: CASSPSLARGPQHF. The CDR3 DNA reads TGTGCCAGCAGCCCAAGTCTGGCCAGGGGGCCCCAGCATTTT. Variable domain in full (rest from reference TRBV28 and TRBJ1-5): DVKVTQSSRYLVKRTGEKVFLECVQDMDHENMFWYRQDPGLGLRLIYFSYDVKMKEKGDIPEGYSVSREKKERFSLILESASTNQTSMYLCASSPSLARGPQHFGDGTRLSIL.

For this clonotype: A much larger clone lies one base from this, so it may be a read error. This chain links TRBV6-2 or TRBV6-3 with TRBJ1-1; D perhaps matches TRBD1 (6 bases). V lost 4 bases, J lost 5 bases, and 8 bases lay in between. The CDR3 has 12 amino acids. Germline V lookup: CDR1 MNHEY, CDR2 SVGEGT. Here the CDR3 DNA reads TGTGCCAGCAGTTTAACAGGGACTGAAGCTTTCTTT. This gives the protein CASSLTGTEAFF.

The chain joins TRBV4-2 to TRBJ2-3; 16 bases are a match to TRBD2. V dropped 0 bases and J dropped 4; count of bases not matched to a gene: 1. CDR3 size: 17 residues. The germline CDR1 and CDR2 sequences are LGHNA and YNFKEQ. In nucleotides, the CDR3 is TGTGCCAGCAGCCAAGATGGGACTAGCGGGAGGGCAGATACGCAGTATTTT. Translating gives CASSQDGTSGRADTQYF.

This CDR3 is CASARGNQPQHF. The CDR3 DNA follows: TGTGCCAGCGCAAGAGGCAATCAGCCCCAGCATTTT. This rearrangement joins TRBV6-6 to TRBJ1-5; D remains unclear. Trimming stripped 8 bases from V and 2 bases from J, with 7 bases between. The CDR3 runs to 12 residues. The germline gives CDR1 MNHNY, CDR2 SVGAGI (reference sequence).

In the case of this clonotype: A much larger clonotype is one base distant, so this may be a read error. CDR3 nucleotide sequence: TGCATCGTTGATGGGGGACAGGGTAAAAATGAGCAGTTCTTC. Its protein is CIVDGGQGKNEQFF. V usage is TRBV29-1 and J usage is TRBJ2-1, with 9 nucleotides matching TRBD1. Germline-derived CDR1 and CDR2 are SQVTM and ANQGSEA. The CDR3 sequence is 14 residues long.

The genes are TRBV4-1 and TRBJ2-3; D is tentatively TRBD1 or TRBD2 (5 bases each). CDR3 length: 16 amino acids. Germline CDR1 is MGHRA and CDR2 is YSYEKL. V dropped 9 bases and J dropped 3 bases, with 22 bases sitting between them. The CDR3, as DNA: TGCGCCAGAGGACCAGCGGAACTCGGGACGACAGATACGCAGTATTTT. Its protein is CARGPAELGTTDTQYF.

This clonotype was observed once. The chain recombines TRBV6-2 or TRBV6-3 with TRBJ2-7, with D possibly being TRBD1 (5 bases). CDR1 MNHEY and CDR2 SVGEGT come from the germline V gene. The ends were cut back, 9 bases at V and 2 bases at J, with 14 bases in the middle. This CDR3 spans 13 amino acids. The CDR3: CASRGRATYEQYF. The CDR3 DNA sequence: TGTGCCAGTAGGGGCAGGGCAACCTACGAGCAGTACTTC.

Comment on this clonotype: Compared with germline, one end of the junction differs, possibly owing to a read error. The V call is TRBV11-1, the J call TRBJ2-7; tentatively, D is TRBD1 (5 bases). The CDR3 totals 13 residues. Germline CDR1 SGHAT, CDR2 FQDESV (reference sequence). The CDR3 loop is CANSFVVSGEQYF. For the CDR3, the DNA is TGTGCCAACAGCTTCGTGGTCTCAGGGGAGCAGTACTTC.

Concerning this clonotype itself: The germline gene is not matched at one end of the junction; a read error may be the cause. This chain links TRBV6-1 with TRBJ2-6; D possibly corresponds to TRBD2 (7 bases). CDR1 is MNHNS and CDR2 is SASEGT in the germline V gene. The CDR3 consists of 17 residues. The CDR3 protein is CASSEGWGGTGANFLTF. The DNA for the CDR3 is TGTGCCAGCAGTGAAGGCTGGGGGGGCACTGGGGCCAACTTCCTGACTTTC.

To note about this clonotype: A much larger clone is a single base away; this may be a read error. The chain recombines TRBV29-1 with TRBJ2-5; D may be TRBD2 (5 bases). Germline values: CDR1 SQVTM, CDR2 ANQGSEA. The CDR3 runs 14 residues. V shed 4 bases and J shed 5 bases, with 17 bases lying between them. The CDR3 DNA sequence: TGCAGCGTTGTCGGTTTACAGAGGGCTGAGACCCAGTACTTC. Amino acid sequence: CSVVGLQRAETQYF.

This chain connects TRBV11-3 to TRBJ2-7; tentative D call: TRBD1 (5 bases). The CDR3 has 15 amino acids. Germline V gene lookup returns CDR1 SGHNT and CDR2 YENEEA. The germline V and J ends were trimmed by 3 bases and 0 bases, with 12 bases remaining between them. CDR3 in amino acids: CASSFKGDLSYEQYF. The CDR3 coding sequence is TGTGCCAGCAGCTTTAAAGGGGATCTCTCCTACGAGCAGTACTTC.

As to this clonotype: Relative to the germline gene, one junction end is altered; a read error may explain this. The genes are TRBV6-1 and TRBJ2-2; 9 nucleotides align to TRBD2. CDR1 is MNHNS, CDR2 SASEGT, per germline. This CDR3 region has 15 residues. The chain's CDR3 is CASSTAGGTTGELFF. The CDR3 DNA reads TGCGCCAGCAGTACGGCGGGAGGGACGACCGGGGAGTTGTTTTTT.

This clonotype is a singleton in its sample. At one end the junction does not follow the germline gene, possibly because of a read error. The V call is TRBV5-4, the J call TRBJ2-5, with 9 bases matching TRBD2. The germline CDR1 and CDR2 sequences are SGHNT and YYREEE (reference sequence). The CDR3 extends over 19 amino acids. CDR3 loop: CASSLVWAHSGSTQGTQYF. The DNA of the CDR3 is TGTGCCAGCAGCTTGGTGTGGGCCCATAGCGGGAGCACTCAAGGGACCCAGTACTTC. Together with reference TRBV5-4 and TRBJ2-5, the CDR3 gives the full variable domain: ETGVTQSPTHLIKTRGQQVTLRCSSQSGHNTVSWYQQALGQGPQFIFQYYREEENGRGNFPPRFSGLQFPNYSSELNVNALELDDSALYLCASSLVWAHSGSTQGTQYFGPGTRLLVL.

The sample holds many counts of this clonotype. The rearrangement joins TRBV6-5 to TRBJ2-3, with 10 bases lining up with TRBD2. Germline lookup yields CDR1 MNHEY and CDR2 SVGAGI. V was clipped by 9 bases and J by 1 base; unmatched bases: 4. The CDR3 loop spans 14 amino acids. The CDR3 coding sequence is TGTGCCAGTTCAGGGACTAGCGGCACAGATACGCAGTATTTT. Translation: CASSGTSGTDTQYF.

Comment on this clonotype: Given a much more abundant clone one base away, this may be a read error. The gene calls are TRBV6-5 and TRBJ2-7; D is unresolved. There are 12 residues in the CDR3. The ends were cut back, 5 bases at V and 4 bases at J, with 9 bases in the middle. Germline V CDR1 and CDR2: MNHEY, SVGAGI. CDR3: CASSDMVYEQYF. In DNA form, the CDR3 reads TGTGCCAGCAGTGACATGGTGTACGAGCAGTACTTC.

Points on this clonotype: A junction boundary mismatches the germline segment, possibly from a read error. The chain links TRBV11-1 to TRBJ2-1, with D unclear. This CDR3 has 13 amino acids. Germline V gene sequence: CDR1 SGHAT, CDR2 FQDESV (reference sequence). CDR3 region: CASNLSSNNEQFF. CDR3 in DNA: TGTGCCAGCAACTTAAGTTCCAACAATGAGCAGTTCTTC.

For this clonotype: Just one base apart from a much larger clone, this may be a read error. CDR3 coding DNA: TGTGCCTGCAGTTTAGGGGGGCGGGATACGCAGTATTTT. Protein sequence: CACSLGGRDTQYF. The chain carries TRBV12-3 or TRBV12-4 and TRBJ2-3; either TRBD1 or TRBD2 may fit D (6 bases each). The CDR3 consists of 13 residues.

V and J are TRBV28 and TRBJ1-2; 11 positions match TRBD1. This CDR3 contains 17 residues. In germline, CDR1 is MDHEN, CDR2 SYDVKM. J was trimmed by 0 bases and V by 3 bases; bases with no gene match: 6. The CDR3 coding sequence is TGTGCCAGCAGTTTGGTGGACAGGGGGCCTACTAACTATGGCTACACCTTC. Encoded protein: CASSLVDRGPTNYGYTF.

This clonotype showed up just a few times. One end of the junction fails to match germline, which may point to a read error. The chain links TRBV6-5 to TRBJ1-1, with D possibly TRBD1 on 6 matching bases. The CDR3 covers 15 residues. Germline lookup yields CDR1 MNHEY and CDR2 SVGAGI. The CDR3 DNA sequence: TGTGCCAGCAGTTACTCCAGGGGCACCCACACTGGAGCTTTCTTT. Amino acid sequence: CASSYSRGTHTGAFF.

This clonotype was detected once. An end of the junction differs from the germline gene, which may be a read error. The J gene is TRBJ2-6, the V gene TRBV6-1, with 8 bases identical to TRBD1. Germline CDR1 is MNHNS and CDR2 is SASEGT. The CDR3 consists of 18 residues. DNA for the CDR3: TGTGCCAGCGGTTACCGGGACAGGACGAGCTCTGGGGCCAACATCCTGACTTTC. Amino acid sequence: CASGYRDRTSSGANILTF.

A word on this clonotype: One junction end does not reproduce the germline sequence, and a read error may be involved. The CDR3 bases are TGTGCCAGCACTTTAGGGACCTCCTACGAGCAGTACTTC. As protein: CASTLGTSYEQYF. The chain carries TRBV12-3 or TRBV12-4 and TRBJ2-7; TRBD1 or TRBD2 may be the D gene (5 bases each). The CDR3 consists of 13 residues.

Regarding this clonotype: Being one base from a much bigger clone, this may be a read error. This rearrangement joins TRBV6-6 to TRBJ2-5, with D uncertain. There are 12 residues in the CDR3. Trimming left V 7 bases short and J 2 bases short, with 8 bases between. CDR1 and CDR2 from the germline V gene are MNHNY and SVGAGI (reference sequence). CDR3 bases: TGTGCCAGCACCAGACAACAAGAGACCCAGTACTTC. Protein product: CASTRQQETQYF.

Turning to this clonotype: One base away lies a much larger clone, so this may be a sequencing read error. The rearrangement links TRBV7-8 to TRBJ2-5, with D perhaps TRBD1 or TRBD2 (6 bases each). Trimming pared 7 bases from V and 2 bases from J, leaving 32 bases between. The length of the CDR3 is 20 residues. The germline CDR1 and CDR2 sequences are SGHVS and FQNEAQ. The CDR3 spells CASNREGGNWNMGRQETQYF. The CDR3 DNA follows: TGTGCCAGCAATAGAGAGGGGGGAAATTGGAACATGGGGAGGCAAGAGACCCAGTACTTC.

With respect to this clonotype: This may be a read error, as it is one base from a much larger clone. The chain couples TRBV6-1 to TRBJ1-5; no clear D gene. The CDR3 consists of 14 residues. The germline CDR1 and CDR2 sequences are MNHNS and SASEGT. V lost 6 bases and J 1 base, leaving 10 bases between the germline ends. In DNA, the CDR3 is TGTGCCAGCAGCCCGTCGTGCAGCAATCAGCCCCAGCATTTT. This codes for CASSPSCSNQPQHF.

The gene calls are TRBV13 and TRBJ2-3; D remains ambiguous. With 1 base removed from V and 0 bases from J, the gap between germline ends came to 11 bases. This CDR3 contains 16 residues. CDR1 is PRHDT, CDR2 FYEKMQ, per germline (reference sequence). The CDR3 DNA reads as TGTGCCAGCAGCTTAGCGGGCCTGGGTAGCACAGATACGCAGTATTTT. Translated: CASSLAGLGSTDTQYF.

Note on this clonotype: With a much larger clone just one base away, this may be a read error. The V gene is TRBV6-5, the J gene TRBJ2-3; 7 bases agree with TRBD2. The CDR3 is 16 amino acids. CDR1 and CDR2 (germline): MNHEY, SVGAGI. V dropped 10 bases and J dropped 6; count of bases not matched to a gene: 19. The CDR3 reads CANSRHLSGGIDTQYF. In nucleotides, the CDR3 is TGTGCCAACAGCCGACACCTCTCCGGGGGGATCGATACGCAGTATTTT.

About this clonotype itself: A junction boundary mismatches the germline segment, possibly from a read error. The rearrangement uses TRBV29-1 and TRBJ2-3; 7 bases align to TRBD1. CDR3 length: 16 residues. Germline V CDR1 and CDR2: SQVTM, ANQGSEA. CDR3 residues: CSIDRTGLGFTDTQYF. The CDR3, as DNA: TGCAGCATTGACAGGACAGGTTTAGGTTTCACAGATACGCAGTATTTT.

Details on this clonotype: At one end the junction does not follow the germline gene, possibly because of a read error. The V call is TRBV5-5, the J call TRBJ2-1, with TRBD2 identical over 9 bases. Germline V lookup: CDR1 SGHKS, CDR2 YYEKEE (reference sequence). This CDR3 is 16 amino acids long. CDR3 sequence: CDSSLLAGASYNEQFF. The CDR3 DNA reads TGTGACAGCAGCTTATTAGCGGGAGCGAGCTACAATGAGCAGTTCTTC.

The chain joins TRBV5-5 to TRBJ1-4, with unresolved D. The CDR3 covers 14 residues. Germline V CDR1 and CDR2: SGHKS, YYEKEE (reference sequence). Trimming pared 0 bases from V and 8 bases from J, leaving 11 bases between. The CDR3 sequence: CASSLEGKGEKLFF. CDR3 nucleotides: TGTGCCAGCAGCTTGGAAGGTAAGGGCGAAAAACTGTTTTTT.

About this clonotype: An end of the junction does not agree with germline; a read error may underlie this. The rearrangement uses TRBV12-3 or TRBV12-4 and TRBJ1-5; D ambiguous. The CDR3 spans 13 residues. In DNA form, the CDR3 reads TGTGTCAGCAGTTTTGGGGTCCTTCAGCCCCAGCATTTT. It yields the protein CVSSFGVLQPQHF.